These 12 T cell receptor beta chains originate from one sample sequenced in a study of CD8+ T cells in alopecia areata. Following extraction, RNA underwent reverse transcription to cDNA, which served as the sequencing template. Some clones are missing from TCRdb's copy, which holds only in-frame ones; the method was immunoSEQ multiplex PCR. The sample lists about 69,000 clones; roughly three fifths were seen once. Sequenced here: CD8+ T cells sorted from blood, sampled at week 0. The receptors stem from a human donor with alopecia areata.

This clone has a single count. This rearrangement joins TRBV7-9 to TRBJ1-5; no reliable D call. The germline V and J ends were trimmed by 4 bases and 3 bases, with 4 bases remaining between them. Germline V lookup: CDR1 SEHNR, CDR2 FQNEAQ (reference sequence). There are 12 residues in the CDR3. CDR3 in amino acids: CASSSPNQPQHF. The CDR3, as DNA: TGTGCCAGCAGCTCCCCCAATCAGCCCCAGCATTTT.

The chain joins TRBV27 to TRBJ2-7; 7 bases align to TRBD1. Trimming removed 5 bases from V and 3 bases from J; junction bases left unmatched: 10. Germline values: CDR1 MNHEY, CDR2 SMNVEV (reference sequence). The length of the CDR3 is 15 residues. The CDR3 sequence: CASSPQTGTFYEQYF. For the CDR3, the DNA is TGTGCCAGCAGTCCGCAGACAGGGACCTTCTACGAGCAGTACTTC.

The rearrangement links TRBV7-9 to TRBJ1-1, with 9 bases identical to TRBD1. V dropped 1 base and J dropped 6; count of bases not matched to a gene: 3. In germline, CDR1 is SEHNR, CDR2 FQNEAQ (reference sequence). The CDR3 length is 14 residues. The CDR3 nucleotides are TGTGCCAGCAGCTTAGTGACAGGGGGTCCTGAAGCTTTCTTT. Its protein is CASSLVTGGPEAFF.

V and J are TRBV6-1 and TRBJ2-5; 9 bases are shared with TRBD2. Germline loops: CDR1 MNHNS, CDR2 SASEGT. There are 13 residues in the CDR3. The ends lost 10 bases at V and 4 bases at J; junction bases unmatched: 7. CDR3 in amino acids: CAIASGGLETQYF. DNA for the CDR3: TGTGCCATCGCCAGCGGGGGGTTAGAGACCCAGTACTTC.

This clone was picked up a small number of times. V gene TRBV6-5 combines with J gene TRBJ2-1; 9 bases match TRBD2. V lost 7 bases and J lost 8; bases outside the gene matches: 12. Germline-derived CDR1 and CDR2 are MNHEY and SVGAGI. This CDR3 has 15 residues. CDR3: CASNDHHSGSDEQFF. The CDR3 region has the DNA TGTGCCAGCAACGACCACCATAGCGGGAGCGATGAGCAGTTCTTC.

The rearrangement joins TRBV7-9 to TRBJ2-3, with a possible D match to TRBD2 (6 bases). The CDR3 is made up of 15 amino acids. From germline, CDR1 is SEHNR and CDR2 FQNEAQ (reference sequence). Trimming took 5 bases from V and 4 from J, leaving 16 bases between them. CDR3 region: CASSRPWGDPDTQYF. The CDR3 DNA is TGTGCCAGCAGCAGGCCCTGGGGGGACCCAGATACGCAGTATTTT.

This chain's CDR3 is CSVSGQGLYEQYF. The DNA of the CDR3 is TGCAGCGTTTCGGGACAGGGGTTATACGAGCAGTACTTC. The chain is built from TRBV29-1 and TRBJ2-7; 10 bases match TRBD1. This CDR3 spans 13 amino acids. Germline values: CDR1 SQVTM, CDR2 ANQGSEA. The J segment lost 4 bases and the V segment lost 5 bases, leaving 5 bases of the junction unmatched.

The chain is built from TRBV13 and TRBJ1-2, with a possible D match to TRBD1 (6 bases). Trimming pared 1 base from V and 4 bases from J, leaving 22 bases between. Germline V CDR1 and CDR2: PRHDT, FYEKMQ (reference sequence). The CDR3 length is 18 residues. CDR3 sequence: CASSLDIMIRGPGYGYTF. CDR3 bases: TGTGCCAGCAGCTTAGATATCATGATCAGGGGTCCTGGCTATGGCTACACCTTC.

The rearrangement uses TRBV4-3 and TRBJ1-1, with D hard to call. The ends were cut back, 0 bases at V and 0 bases at J, with 11 bases in the middle. CDR1 and CDR2 from the germline V gene are LGHNA and YSLEER. This CDR3 comprises 16 residues. The CDR3 loop reads CASSQENYVVNTEAFF. The CDR3 DNA reads TGCGCCAGCAGCCAAGAGAATTACGTTGTGAACACTGAAGCTTTCTTT.

The CDR3 loop reads CASSLYHRGQGNTIYF. The DNA for the CDR3 is TGTGCCAGCAGTTTATACCACAGGGGGCAAGGAAACACCATATATTTT. This sequence joins TRBV28 and TRBJ1-3, with TRBD1 identical over 9 bases. CDR1 and CDR2 from the germline V gene are MDHEN and SYDVKM. The CDR3 extends over 16 amino acids. J gave up 4 bases and V 1 base, and 5 bases lay outside the gene matches. Complete variable domain (other parts from reference TRBV28 and TRBJ1-3): DVKVTQSSRYLVKRTGEKVFLECVQDMDHENMFWYRQDPGLGLRLIYFSYDVKMKEKGDIPEGYSVSREKKERFSLILESASTNQTSMYLCASSLYHRGQGNTIYFGEGSWLTVV.

J is TRBJ2-5 and V is TRBV27; the D call may be TRBD1 or TRBD2 (6 bases each). The germline CDR1 and CDR2 sequences are MNHEY and SMNVEV (reference sequence). The V and J ends lost 6 bases and 1 base respectively, with 15 bases between them. The CDR3 sequence is 15 residues long. CDR3: CASSEGGTLQETQYF. The CDR3 DNA follows: TGTGCCAGCAGCGAAGGGGGGACACTCCAAGAGACCCAGTACTTC.

The rearrangement joins TRBV27 to TRBJ1-1; D is possibly TRBD1 (5 bases). CDR3 length equals 16 residues. Germline CDR1 and CDR2: MNHEY and SMNVEV (reference sequence). Trimming cost V 3 bases and J 6 bases, with 20 bases left between them. The CDR3 loop is CASSFSKSLGAAEAFF. The CDR3 DNA follows: TGTGCCAGCAGTTTTTCTAAATCCCTCGGGGCCGCTGAAGCTTTCTTT.